One sample yielded the 10 T cell receptor beta chains listed below, sequenced in a study of hypomethylating agent response in myelodysplastic syndrome. Repertoires were generated with immunoSEQ multiplex PCR, while TCRdb's copy carries only in-frame clones and drops some. The sample has about 6,300 clones, approximately 80% seen once. Sequencing used bone marrow, obtained before or after starting hypomethylating agent treatment for myelodysplastic syndrome (not recorded which). These TCRs come from a human donor with myelodysplastic syndrome.

This clone was seen just once. J is TRBJ2-1 and V is TRBV9; possible D gene TRBD2, 6 bases. V lost 0 bases to trimming and J lost 6 bases, with 10 bases between them. Per the germline V gene, CDR1 is SGDLS and CDR2 is YYNGEE. The CDR3 has 14 residues. For the CDR3, the DNA is TGTGCCAGCAGCGTAGGGGCTAGCGTCAATGAGCAGTTCTTC. As protein: CASSVGASVNEQFF. Together with reference TRBV9 and TRBJ2-1, the CDR3 gives the full variable domain: DSGVTQTPKHLITATGQRVTLRCSPRSGDLSVYWYQQSLDQGLQFLIQYYNGEERAKGNILERFSAQQFPDLHSELNLSSLELGDSALYFCASSVGASVNEQFFGPGTRLTVL.

This clone has more than one count but fewer than ten. The chain couples TRBV25-1 to TRBJ1-1; D remains unclear. Germline CDR1 and CDR2: MGHDK and SYGVNS. CDR3 length: 13 amino acids. V shed 2 bases and J shed 0 bases, with 4 bases lying between them. CDR3 amino acids: CASSEGMNTEAFF. The CDR3, as DNA: TGTGCCAGCAGTGAAGGGATGAACACTGAAGCTTTCTTT.

V usage is TRBV6-1 and J usage is TRBJ2-1; 11 bases fit TRBD2. V was clipped by 5 bases and J by 8 bases; unmatched bases: 8. Germline CDR1 reads MNHNS; CDR2 reads SASEGT. There are 15 residues in the CDR3. CDR3 region: CASSQTSGSFYEQFF. The CDR3 bases are TGTGCCAGCAGTCAAACTAGCGGGAGTTTCTATGAGCAGTTCTTC.

The V call is TRBV9, the J call TRBJ2-5; 16 nucleotides match TRBD2. Trimming cost V 2 bases and J 4 bases; bases outside gene matches: 8. The CDR3 covers 18 residues. The germline CDR1 and CDR2 sequences are SGDLS and YYNGEE. As DNA, the CDR3 is TGTGCCAGCAGCGTGGGGACTAGCGGGGGGGCTGGAGGAGAGACCCAGTACTTC. It codes for CASSVGTSGGAGGETQYF.

The chain is built from TRBV7-9 and TRBJ2-1; the D is unclear. V was clipped by 1 base and J by 9 bases, with 10 bases between them. From germline, CDR1 is SEHNR and CDR2 FQNEAQ (reference sequence). The CDR3 loop spans 13 amino acids. This CDR3 is CASSLEAVSEQFF. DNA for the CDR3: TGTGCCAGCAGCTTAGAGGCAGTCAGTGAGCAGTTCTTC. The entire variable domain, with the rest obtained from reference TRBV7-9 and TRBJ2-1, is as follows: DTGVSQNPRHKITKRGQNVTFRCDPISEHNRLYWYRQTLGQGPEFLTYFQNEAQLEKSRLLSDRFSAERPKGSFSTLEIQRTEQGDSAMYLCASSLEAVSEQFFGPGTRLTVL.

The chain uses TRBV5-1 and TRBJ2-5, with unresolved D. The ends were cut back, 8 bases at V and 4 bases at J, with 12 bases in the middle. Germline V gene data show CDR1 as SGHRS and CDR2 as YFSETQ. This CDR3 region has 12 residues. Here the CDR3 reads CASRRAVETQYF. The CDR3, as DNA: TGCGCCAGTCGACGGGCGGTAGAGACCCAGTACTTC.

This clone was seen just once. The rearrangement uses TRBV7-3 and TRBJ2-1; 13 nucleotides align to TRBD2. The ends lost 2 bases at V and 7 bases at J; junction bases unmatched: 5. The CDR3 length is 16 residues. Germline CDR1 reads SGHTA; CDR2 reads FQGTGA. CDR3 in amino acids: CASSLVETSGRNEQFF. CDR3 DNA: TGTGCCAGCAGCTTAGTCGAGACTAGCGGGAGGAATGAGCAGTTCTTC.

The chain joins TRBV5-1 to TRBJ1-5, with D tentatively TRBD1 (5 bases). There are 15 residues in the CDR3. V shed 0 bases and J shed 9 bases, with 16 bases lying between them. Germline V gene sequence: CDR1 SGHRS, CDR2 YFSETQ. As DNA, the CDR3 is TGCGCCAGCAGCTTGGGGGGCGGAGCGGCGGGGCCCCAGCATTTT. This encodes CASSLGGGAAGPQHF.

The chain couples TRBV4-2 to TRBJ2-3; TRBD2 is a possible D gene (6 bases). Trimming shortened V by 3 bases and J by 1 base, and 20 bases separated the two germline ends. From germline, CDR1 is LGHNA and CDR2 YNFKEQ. The CDR3 runs to 18 residues. As DNA, the CDR3 is TGTGCCAGCAGCCATGCAACCGGGACTCCCACCCGCACAGATACGCAGTATTTT. It is translated as CASSHATGTPTRTDTQYF.

The V gene is TRBV5-1, the J gene TRBJ1-1; 8 nucleotides match TRBD1. V lost 1 base to trimming and J lost 5 bases; unmatched junction nucleotides: 7. Germline-derived CDR1 and CDR2 are SGHRS and YFSETQ. The length of the CDR3 is 15 residues. The CDR3 here is CASSLRPQGGTEAFF. The CDR3 region has the DNA TGCGCCAGCAGCTTGAGGCCACAGGGGGGAACTGAAGCTTTCTTT.